This T cell receptor beta chain was documented in a study of siplizumab effects on memory and regulatory T cells. J was trimmed by 4 bases and V by 3 bases; bases with no gene match: 15. The CDR3 totals 16 residues. Germline lookup yields CDR1 GTSNPN and CDR2 SVGIG (reference sequence). Libraries were prepared by immunoSEQ multiplex PCR; TCRdb keeps only in-frame clonotypes and omits some of them. The data show more than 90,000 clones, with just under 95% seen just once and around 1.5% held by the top ten. This chain uses TRBV30 with TRBJ2-7; 7 bases align to TRBD2. The origin of this receptor is a human donor in good health. The sample consisted of non-Treg CD4+ T cells sorted from blood. The CDR3 protein is CAWSVSAASGRYEQYF. Written as DNA, the CDR3 is TGTGCCTGGAGCGTCTCCGCGGCTAGCGGTAGATACGAGCAGTACTTC.